This T cell receptor beta chain came from a study of response to subunit inactivated influenza vaccine. TCRdb reprocessed the RT-PCR reads via MiXCR and lists one record per CDR3 protein. Of a few hundred thousand distinct CDR3 sequences detected, around 15% appear once; the ten largest clones hold around 10%. There are a few counts of this clonotype. Trimming stripped 5 bases from V and 2 bases from J, with 16 bases between. The CDR3 has 15 residues. Germline values: CDR1 SNHLY, CDR2 FYNNEI. This material consisted of PBMCs from blood, taken 11 to 12 days after vaccination. The receptor was isolated from a man aged 50 to 60 who received an inactivated influenza vaccine. The chain has TRBV2 and TRBJ2-7; D may be TRBD2 (7 bases). The CDR3 region is CASSQEGGGTYEQYF. CDR3 coding DNA: TGTGCCAGCAGTCAAGAGGGGGGAGGGACCTACGAGCAGTACTTC.